This TCR beta chain was identified in a study of blood T cell repertoires in COVID-19. Study as a whole: The cDNA or gDNA used as material had been derived from T cells, B-cell-depleted T cells, or PBMCs.

CDR1 and CDR2 (germline): LNHNV, YYDKDF (reference sequence). Trimming removed 3 bases from V and 5 bases from J; junction bases left unmatched: 3. CDR3 size: 14 residues. Here immunoSEQ multiplex PCR was the method, and the copy in TCRdb shows in-frame clones only, minus some. The repertoire consists of around 70,000 clones, with about 83% occurring once and the leading ten covering approximately 20%. The chain employs TRBV15 and TRBJ1-5; 8 bases agree with TRBD1. This TCR was sampled from a human donor in a cohort sampled during active COVID-19. The sequencing sample was made of peripheral blood. In nucleotides, the CDR3 is TGTGCCACCAGCAGCGACAGGGGCGATCAGCCCCAGCATTTT. Its protein is CATSSDRGDQPQHF.